A single T cell receptor (beta chain) is shown here with its context. Its antigen remains unidentified. The data belong to a study of cytomegalovirus exposure and HLA in healthy donors. Broader study findings: Under in vitro conditions, three CMV-associated chains were confirmed as specific for CMV antigens. An analysis was carried out at a later point. It showed that HLA-associated TCR beta chains were more clonally expanded than equally common non-associated chains. Among the most significant clusters, several appeared linked to common viral pathogens in a later analysis. HLA restriction was apparent for most CMV-associated TCR beta chains in a later analysis.

This PCR relied on a set of 60 Vbeta primers and 13 Jbeta primers. The method was immunoSEQ multiplex PCR; TCRdb's version includes in-frame clones alone and lacks a portion of them. The sample includes around 120,000 clones, 75% to 90% of them seen just once. CDR3 length equals 15 residues. V was clipped by 3 bases and J by 0 bases, with 10 bases between them. CDR1 and CDR2 from the germline V gene are SGHTS and YDEGEE. The sequence was obtained from a female donor in good health and CMV-seropositive. Input material: PBMCs. The gene calls are TRBV5-8 and TRBJ1-5, with D uncertain. The CDR3 region has the DNA TGTGCCAGCAGCTCCACCTATTATAGCAATCAGCCCCAGCATTTT. Its translation: CASSSTYYSNQPQHF.